This T cell receptor (beta chain) was observed in a study of radiotherapy plus CTLA-4 blockade in lung cancer listed by TCRdb under 2018. Study-level background: Among the enrolled patients, about 20% had an objective response, and about 29% reached disease control.

As regards this clone: The clone's antigen remains unknown. Nothing much larger sits one base from this clone, and base qualities are not available.

Including the terminal cysteine and phenylalanine, the CDR3 comprises 16 residues. Only the CDR3 DNA is retained, 48 bases long and in frame from the first base. In the germline V gene, CDR1 corresponds to SGHNT and CDR2 to YENEEA. Trimming takes 5 bases from V and 3 bases from J, and the germline ends sit 20 bases apart. Library preparation employed the immunoSEQ multiplex PCR assay. As stored in TCRdb, this immuneACCESS dataset retains in-frame rearrangements with V and J assigned. A fraction of the clones does not appear; measured against another copy, unresolved V genes explain less than half of the discrepancy, and the remainder lacks a known reason. The sample has 25,000 to 35,000 clones on record, approximately 77% of them singletons. Approximately 4.5% of the sample belongs to the ten largest clones. In this study, focal radiation therapy paired with CTLA-4 blockade (ipilimumab) was tested in patients who had chemo-refractory metastatic non-small-cell lung cancer.

Overall study results and their limits: TCR clones derived from tumors expanded in peripheral blood after treatment with radiotherapy and ipilimumab. The strongest predictors of response, as reported, were early dynamic changes in blood T cell clones along with a rise in serum interferon-beta after radiation.

This clonotype was obtained from a human donor with non-small cell lung cancer whose response to radiotherapy plus ipilimumab could not be evaluated. The specimen comprised peripheral blood, sampled from a patient treated with radiotherapy plus ipilimumab. The chain is assembled from TRBV11-3 and TRBJ2-7; tentative D gene TRBD1, with 6 bases matching. The bases read TGTGCCAGCAGCGGTCAGGGGCCAACCCTGGGCTACGAGCAGTACTTC. Its protein product is CASSGQGPTLGYEQYF.